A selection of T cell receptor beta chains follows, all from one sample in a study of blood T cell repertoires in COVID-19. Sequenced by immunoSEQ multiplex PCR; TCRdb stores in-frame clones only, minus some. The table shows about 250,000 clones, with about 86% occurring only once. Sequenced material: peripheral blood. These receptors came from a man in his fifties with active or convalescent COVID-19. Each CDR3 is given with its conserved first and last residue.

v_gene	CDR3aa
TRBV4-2	CASSQLGQGDNSPLHF
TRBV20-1	CSALDYGYTF
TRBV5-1	CASSNRQGTNYGYTF
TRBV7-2	CASSSGGGYGYTF
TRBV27	CASSFGGGAFYEQFF
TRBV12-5	CASAPGSGGYNEQFF
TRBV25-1	CASSAGTGNYEQYF
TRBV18	CASSPSPQETQYF
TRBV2	CASIWTGDNSPLHF
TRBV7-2	CASSLGTSGGGYEQFF
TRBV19	CASSWENYGYTF
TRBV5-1	CASSLSLVSTGELFF
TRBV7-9	CASSQDTANTGELFF
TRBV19	CASREQGEVQPQHF
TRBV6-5	CASSYVSSRYNEQFF
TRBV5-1	CASSLSVSYEQYF
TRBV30	CAWSRQGNEAFF
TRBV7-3	CASSLPRQGENTGELFF
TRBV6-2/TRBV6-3	CASSYSSGSHEQYF
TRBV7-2	CASSPDSSGNTIYF
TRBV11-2	CASSLTPGGKGQPQHF